This TCR beta chain comes out of a study of T cell responses to AZD1222 COVID-19 vaccine. The CDR3 is 11 amino acids. CDR1 is MNHEY, CDR2 SVGEGT, per germline. V lost 4 bases to trimming and J lost 3 bases, with 4 bases between them. The assay was immunoSEQ multiplex PCR, and TCRdb's table has in-frame clones only and misses some. The sample yields about 150,000 clones, about 93% seen once. The gene calls are TRBV6-2 or TRBV6-3 and TRBJ2-7; D call uncertain. The sample here was peripheral blood, taken on day 0 of AZD1222 vaccination. The source is an adult in good health. CDR3 in DNA: TGTGCCAGCAGTTCCCTCTACGAGCAGTACTTC. Translating gives CASSSLYEQYF.